This passage covers 25 T cell receptor beta chains from one sample sequenced in a study of blood T cells in healthy people across ages. For the second PCR, which ran for roughly 6 to 12 cycles, a sample-barcoded 5' primer and a J-beta primer mix were used. TCRdb used MiXCR to reprocess the 5' RACE reads, holding one entry per CDR3 protein. The sample includes approximately 850,000 distinct CDR3 sequences, around two fifths seen only once; the top ten take roughly 19%. Sequencing input: blood. These receptors originate from a man aged 55 to 70 in good health.

On this clonotype itself: A much larger clone sits a single nucleotide away, making a read error possible. J is TRBJ1-2 and V is TRBV5-1; TRBD1 is a possible D gene (5 bases). The V gene lost 5 bases and the J gene lost 3 bases, with 17 bases spanning the gap. Germline V lookup: CDR1 SGHRS, CDR2 YFSETQ. The CDR3 is 15 residues long. The CDR3 spells CASSAAAGSDYGYTF. The CDR3 DNA sequence: TGCGCCAGCAGTGCGGCGGCAGGGAGTGACTATGGCTACACCTTC.

The chain has TRBV9 and TRBJ2-1; 7 positions agree with TRBD1. This CDR3 is 16 amino acids long. CDR1 and CDR2 (germline): SGDLS, YYNGEE. V gave up 3 bases and J gave up 4 bases; unmatched junction bases: 10. CDR3 in DNA: TGTGCCAGCAGCGGAGAGGGAGCAGGGGGATACAATGAGCAGTTCTTC. Residues: CASSGEGAGGYNEQFF.

This chain joins TRBV6-5 and TRBJ2-1; TRBD1 matches 7 bases. V was pared by 5 bases and J by 6 bases, with 7 bases of the junction left unmatched. The germline V gene encodes CDR1 MNHEY and CDR2 SVGAGI. The CDR3 has 14 amino acids. The CDR3 loop is CASSLQGNGNEQFF. The CDR3 DNA reads TGTGCCAGCAGTCTACAGGGGAACGGCAATGAGCAGTTCTTC.

The chain has TRBV29-1 and TRBJ2-7, with D possibly matching TRBD1 (5 bases). CDR3 length equals 11 residues. In germline, CDR1 is SQVTM, CDR2 ANQGSEA. Trimming cost V 7 bases and J 6 bases, with 13 bases left between them. The CDR3 reads CSGSNRGEQYF. Written as DNA, the CDR3 is TGCAGCGGTTCGAATAGGGGCGAGCAGTACTTC.

The DNA for the CDR3 is TGTGCCAGCGGGGAGTCCGGGGCCAACGTCCTGACTTTC. Protein product: CASGESGANVLTF. V gene TRBV9 combines with J gene TRBJ2-6; D is perhaps TRBD2 (5 bases). CDR1 is SGDLS and CDR2 is YYNGEE in the germline V gene. V lost 7 bases to trimming and J lost 4 bases, with 9 bases between them. The CDR3 is 13 residues long.

The J gene is TRBJ2-7, the V gene TRBV18, with 12 bases matching TRBD1. In germline, CDR1 is KGHSH, CDR2 LQKENI. Trimming took 5 bases from V and 6 from J; bases not matched to a gene: 5. The CDR3 contains 14 residues. The CDR3 loop is CASSGDRGRVEQYF. Here the CDR3 DNA reads TGTGCCAGCTCAGGGGACAGGGGGCGCGTCGAGCAGTACTTC.

The sample holds a few counts of this clonotype. The rearrangement uses TRBV11-3 and TRBJ2-5, with a weak D call TRBD2 (6 bases). Judging by the DNA end, TRBJ2-7 fits better; the J call may be wrong. CDR3 size: 14 residues. CDR1 is SGHNT and CDR2 is YENEEA in the germline V gene. The CDR3: CASSVGGAPSEQYF. DNA of the CDR3: TGTGCCAGCAGCGTAGGAGGGGCTCCTAGCGAGCAGTACTTC.

The J gene is TRBJ1-1, the V gene TRBV5-6, with 9 bases aligning to TRBD1. The CDR3 is 15 amino acids. The junction had 6 bases not matched to a gene; V was cut back by 5 bases and J by 1 base. Germline V CDR1 and CDR2: SGHDT, YYEEEE. CDR3 DNA: TGTGCCAGCAGTTATTGGACAGGGGCGAACACTGAAGCTTTCTTT. Its protein product is CASSYWTGANTEAFF.

The genes are TRBV4-3 and TRBJ2-1; 13 bases fit TRBD2. With V trimmed by 1 base and J by 0 bases, 6 bases remained unmatched. CDR1 LGHNA and CDR2 YSLEER come from the germline V gene. The length of the CDR3 is 19 residues. The CDR3 spells CASSQVGLAGAISYNEQFF. CDR3 bases: TGCGCCAGCAGCCAAGTCGGACTAGCGGGGGCAATCTCCTACAATGAGCAGTTCTTC.

This clonotype was found a few times. The V and J genes are TRBV5-6 and TRBJ1-1; a possible D gene is TRBD1 (5 bases). Per the germline V gene, CDR1 is SGHDT and CDR2 is YYEEEE. V was trimmed by 3 bases and J by 4 bases, leaving 10 bases between them. This CDR3 region has 13 residues. The CDR3 loop is CASSWGGGTEAFF. The CDR3 DNA follows: TGTGCCAGCAGCTGGGGCGGAGGCACTGAAGCTTTCTTT.

This clonotype was seen only once. The chain combines TRBV25-1 with TRBJ1-2; D not resolved. The CDR3 length is 14 residues. Looked up from germline, CDR1 is MGHDK and CDR2 is SYGVNS. V was pared by 1 base and J by 7 bases, with 13 bases between. The CDR3 coding sequence is TGTGCCAGCAGTGAATCCCTCGCCATCTGTGGCTACACCTTC. It codes for CASSESLAICGYTF.

The genes are TRBV6-2 or TRBV6-3 and TRBJ2-7, with D tentatively TRBD1 (6 bases). The assigned J gene may be wrong: the sequence end matches TRBJ2-5 better. The CDR3 length is 14 residues. The germline CDR1 and CDR2 sequences are MNHEY and SVGEGT. CDR3 sequence: CASSYAQGLETQYF. CDR3 DNA sequence: TGTGCCAGCAGTTACGCCCAGGGGTTAGAGACCCAGTACTTC.

This clonotype was counted only a few times. The genes are TRBV12-3 or TRBV12-4 and TRBJ2-3; D might be TRBD2 (6 bases). This CDR3 has 15 amino acids. Between the trimmed V and J ends, which lost 6 bases and 2 bases, there was a span of 15 bases. CDR3 nucleotide sequence: TGTGCCAGCAGCACCCTTGCGGGGCCCACAGATACGCAGTATTTT. Encoded protein: CASSTLAGPTDTQYF.

This rearrangement joins TRBV20-1 to TRBJ1-6, with D possibly TRBD1 on 6 matching bases. Germline assignment: CDR1 DFQATT and CDR2 SNEGSKA (reference sequence). This CDR3 has 14 residues. Trimming removed 3 bases at V and 10 bases at J, with 16 bases between. CDR3 in amino acids: CSARPGTQGSPLHF. The CDR3 nucleotides read TGCAGTGCTAGGCCCGGGACCCAGGGGTCACCCCTCCACTTT.

The chain couples TRBV4-3 to TRBJ1-2; a possible D gene is TRBD1 (5 bases). Trimming cost V 4 bases and J 7 bases, with 13 bases left between them. This CDR3 comprises 13 residues. Per the germline V gene, CDR1 is LGHNA and CDR2 is YSLEER. DNA for the CDR3: TGCGCCAGCAGCCTCGGGACGGGCCTTGGCTACACCTTC. Translation gives CASSLGTGLGYTF.

The chain recombines TRBV15 with TRBJ2-7, with D hard to call. V lost 1 base and J 1 base, leaving 2 bases between the germline ends. There are 12 residues in the CDR3. Germline CDR1 reads LNHNV; CDR2 reads YYDKDF (reference sequence). The CDR3 region is CATSRGSYEQYF. The CDR3, as DNA: TGTGCCACCAGCAGAGGGTCCTACGAGCAGTACTTC.

This clonotype has just one count. A much more abundant neighbour one base away suggests this may be a read error. The rearrangement links TRBV29-1 to TRBJ2-5; no clear D gene. The germline V and J ends were trimmed by 5 bases and 11 bases, with 15 bases remaining between them. CDR3 length: 11 amino acids. The germline V gene encodes CDR1 SQVTM and CDR2 ANQGSEA. As DNA, the CDR3 is TGCAGCGTTTCCCTCCTCGCTGAGCAGTACTTC. Its translation: CSVSLLAEQYF. Drawing the rest from reference TRBV29-1 and TRBJ2-5, the complete variable domain is SAVISQKPSRDICQRGTSLTIQCQVDSQVTMMFWYRQQPGQSLTLIATANQGSEATYESGFVIDKFPISRPNLTFSTLTVSNMSPEDSSIYLCSVSLLAEQYFGPGTRLLVL.

The rearrangement uses TRBV20-1 and TRBJ2-3, with 12 bases lining up with TRBD2. The germline V gene has CDR1 DFQATT and CDR2 SNEGSKA (reference sequence). V trimming: 6 bases; J trimming: 6 bases; junction bases outside the gene matches: 7. The length of the CDR3 is 14 residues. Here the CDR3 reads CSAVGLAGPDTQYF. Written as DNA, the CDR3 is TGCAGTGCAGTTGGACTAGCGGGGCCTGATACGCAGTATTTT.

This chain links TRBV7-9 with TRBJ2-5; 7 bases match TRBD1. With V trimmed by 5 bases and J by 11 bases, 11 bases remained unmatched. CDR3 length: 13 amino acids. Germline V lookup: CDR1 SEHNR, CDR2 FQNEAQ (reference sequence). DNA for the CDR3: TGTGCCAGCAGCCCGACAGGGAATTTGGGGCAGTACTTC. It yields the protein CASSPTGNLGQYF.

This clonotype was observed many times. The CDR3 sequence is CAISLQGDNSPLHF. In DNA form, the CDR3 reads TGTGCCATCAGCCTGCAGGGGGATAATTCACCCCTCCACTTT. The chain joins TRBV10-3 to TRBJ1-6; 7 nucleotides agree with TRBD1. Trimming took 6 bases from V and 5 from J; bases not matched to a gene: 4. There are 14 residues in the CDR3. Germline CDR1 ENHRY, CDR2 SYGVKD.

This clonotype was recorded a few times. The V call is TRBV6-6, the J call TRBJ1-5; D unresolved. The V gene lost 7 bases and the J gene lost 0 bases, with 7 bases spanning the gap. Germline V gene lookup returns CDR1 MNHNY and CDR2 SVGAGI (reference sequence). CDR3 length equals 13 residues. The DNA for the CDR3 is TGTGCCAGCACAACTTATAGCAATCAGCCCCAGCATTTT. Translated, it gives CASTTYSNQPQHF.

This clonotype showed up just once. The V gene is TRBV7-2, the J gene TRBJ2-7; TRBD2 agrees at 8 bases. The germline V gene encodes CDR1 SGHTA and CDR2 FQGNSA. After removal of 3 bases from V and 5 bases from J, the junction contained 6 bases not matched to a gene. This CDR3 is built from 14 residues. The CDR3 DNA follows: TGTGCCAGCAGCTTCGGGGGGGGCCCGGACGAGCAGTACTTC. Protein product: CASSFGGGPDEQYF.

The CDR3 DNA sequence: TGCAGTGCTAGAGCACAGGGGGCCTACAATGAGCAGTTCTTC. Protein sequence: CSARAQGAYNEQFF. This chain connects TRBV20-1 to TRBJ2-1; TRBD1 aligns across 8 bases. In germline, CDR1 is DFQATT, CDR2 SNEGSKA (reference sequence). V dropped 1 base and J dropped 2; count of bases not matched to a gene: 1. The CDR3 runs to 14 residues.

There are many counts of this clonotype. This sequence joins TRBV3-1 and TRBJ2-1; D uncertain. The CDR3 runs 14 residues. Per germline, CDR1 LGHDT and CDR2 YNNKEL (reference sequence). V lost 0 bases to trimming and J lost 8 bases, with 11 bases between them. Here the CDR3 reads CASSQDGGSYEQFF. The DNA for the CDR3 is TGTGCCAGCAGCCAAGATGGCGGTAGTTATGAGCAGTTCTTC.

The genes are TRBV30 and TRBJ1-1; possible D gene TRBD1, 5 bases. Germline-derived CDR1 and CDR2 are GTSNPN and SVGIG (reference sequence). The V end lost 3 bases, the J end lost 0 bases, and 11 bases lay between the germline ends. This CDR3 is 14 amino acids long. This CDR3 reads CAWRAQGLNTEAFF. In DNA form, the CDR3 reads TGTGCCTGGAGGGCCCAGGGTCTGAACACTGAAGCTTTCTTT.